This T cell receptor (beta chain) was observed in a study of blood T cell repertoires in COVID-19. The wider study: The samples span acute and convalescent COVID-19 from the United States, Italy and Spain. The cDNA or gDNA used as material had been derived from T cells, B-cell-depleted T cells, or PBMCs.

CDR1 LGHDT and CDR2 YNNKEL come from the germline V gene (reference sequence). Trimming stripped 0 bases from V and 1 base from J, with 9 bases between. CDR3 length: 15 amino acids. In the authors' workflow: It was from reference gene primer amplification that nucleated cell counts were estimated. Only in-frame clones appear in the TCRdb table, and some are missing; sequencing was by immunoSEQ multiplex PCR. That table is the source of V, J and clone size, and D and trimming were worked out from the DNA. Of 70,000 or so clones listed, roughly 84% were seen once; the top ten hold 29%. The sample taken for sequencing was peripheral blood. This receptor was identified in a woman of 80 years or more with active or convalescent COVID-19. The chain has TRBV3-1 (or the pseudogene TRBV3-2) and TRBJ1-1; D gene ambiguous. This chain's CDR3 is CASSQEPPENTEAFF. CDR3 nucleotides: TGTGCCAGCAGCCAAGAGCCCCCAGAGAACACTGAAGCTTTCTTT.